One sample yielded the 23 T cell receptor beta chains listed below, sequenced in a study of blood T cells in healthy people across ages. For the second PCR, which ran for roughly 6 to 11 cycles, a sample-barcoded 5' primer and a J-beta primer mix were used. TCRdb processed the 5' RACE reads anew with MiXCR; each CDR3 protein has one entry. The table records over 450,000 distinct CDR3 sequences, around 24% of them present only once. These same data were also listed under a study on T cells of mothers and their children.

The specimen was blood. These receptor sequences come from a boy aged 5-17 years in good health.

This clonotype came up once. V gene TRBV5-1 combines with J gene TRBJ2-7; the D gene is possibly TRBD2 (5 bases). The CDR3 totals 14 residues. The V end was cut by 2 bases, the J end by 4 bases, with 13 bases between. Germline assignment: CDR1 SGHRS and CDR2 YFSETQ. The CDR3 region is CASSFASRSYEQYF. The DNA of the CDR3 is TGCGCCAGCAGCTTTGCTAGCAGATCTTACGAGCAGTACTTC. Variable domain in full (rest from reference TRBV5-1 and TRBJ2-7): KAGVTQTPRYLIKTRGQQVTLSCSPISGHRSVSWYQQTPGQGLQFLFEYFSETQRNKGNFPGRFSGRQFSNSRSEMNVSTLELGDSALYLCASSFASRSYEQYFGPGTRLTVT.

This sequence joins TRBV5-1 and TRBJ1-6; D gene uncertain. CDR1 and CDR2 from the germline V gene are SGHRS and YFSETQ. This CDR3 is 20 amino acids long. Trimming took off 4 bases at V and 5 bases at J, with 28 bases between the two ends. The CDR3 DNA reads as TGCGCCAGCAGCATCGACGCTCGCGTTGGGTTAGGTGCGAATAATTCACCCCTCCACTTT. Its translation is CASSIDARVGLGANNSPLHF.

The table lists this clonotype with a few counts. The chain combines TRBV4-1 with TRBJ2-7; D gene uncertain. Germline values: CDR1 MGHRA, CDR2 YSYEKL. With 0 bases removed from V and 3 bases from J, the gap between germline ends came to 6 bases. The CDR3 has 13 amino acids. CDR3: CASSQETLYEQYF. The CDR3 DNA reads as TGCGCCAGCAGCCAAGAGACTCTCTACGAGCAGTACTTC.

The chain carries TRBV7-9 and TRBJ1-4, with 7 bases that match TRBD1. The CDR3 is made up of 13 amino acids. Germline-derived CDR1 and CDR2 are SEHNR and FQNEAQ (reference sequence). Losses at the gene ends were 7 bases for V and 8 bases for J; bases not matched to a gene: 7. Written as DNA, the CDR3 is TGTGCCAGCACCGACAGGGAGAAGGAAAAACTGTTTTTT. Protein sequence: CASTDREKEKLFF.

There are a few counts of this clonotype. This chain links TRBV3-1 with TRBJ2-5, with D hard to call. With the DNA end fitting TRBJ2-7 better, the J assignment may be wrong. CDR3 size: 14 residues. Germline CDR1 reads LGHDT; CDR2 reads YNNKEL (reference sequence). This CDR3 is CASSPSQTSYEQYF. DNA for the CDR3: TGTGCCAGCAGCCCTTCCCAAACCTCCTACGAGCAGTACTTC.

The genes are TRBV7-3 and TRBJ2-3, with 10 bases matching TRBD2. CDR3 size: 15 residues. Germline CDR1 reads SGHTA; CDR2 reads FQGTGA. Trimming took 6 bases from V and 2 from J; bases not matched to a gene: 5. The CDR3 sequence is CASSSSGSSTDTQYF. Written as DNA, the CDR3 is TGTGCCAGCAGTTCTAGCGGGAGCTCCACAGATACGCAGTATTTT.

This clonotype was seen a few times. This sequence joins TRBV7-2 and TRBJ1-2; D call uncertain. The V gene lost 2 bases and the J gene lost 1 base, with 11 bases spanning the gap. Per the germline V gene, CDR1 is SGHTA and CDR2 is FQGNSA. The length of the CDR3 is 15 residues. CDR3 in amino acids: CASSLSGGFNYGYTF. CDR3 DNA: TGTGCCAGCAGCTTAAGTGGAGGGTTTAACTATGGCTACACCTTC.

V and J are TRBV3-1 and TRBJ1-1, with D uncertain. Germline V gene data show CDR1 as LGHDT and CDR2 as YNNKEL (reference sequence). The length of the CDR3 is 13 residues. Deletions cut 2 bases from V and 7 bases from J, with 11 bases between. The CDR3 DNA reads TGTGCCAGCAGCCAACGAGCGGGCCTTGAAGCTTTCTTT. It specifies CASSQRAGLEAFF.

J is TRBJ2-7 and V is TRBV10-3; 8 nucleotides match TRBD2. The ends lost 6 bases at V and 0 bases at J; junction bases unmatched: 10. The CDR3 consists of 16 residues. Germline CDR1 reads ENHRY; CDR2 reads SYGVKD. The CDR3 DNA is TGTGCCATCAGATCCGGGACTAGGAAGGGCTCCTACGAGCAGTACTTC. Amino acids: CAIRSGTRKGSYEQYF.

The chain combines TRBV27 with TRBJ2-7; D might be TRBD1 (5 bases). CDR1 and CDR2 (germline): MNHEY, SMNVEV (reference sequence). Trimming cost V 0 bases and J 6 bases, with 12 bases left between them. The CDR3 is 14 amino acids. The CDR3 DNA sequence: TGTGCCAGCAGTTTATCAGTCAGGGCGGCCGAGCAGTACTTC. Its translation: CASSLSVRAAEQYF.

This clonotype was detected a few times. This rearrangement joins TRBV27 to TRBJ2-1; no clear D. The end of the DNA aligns better with TRBJ2-7, so the J call may be wrong. The CDR3 runs 15 residues. Germline V gives CDR1 MNHEY, CDR2 SMNVEV (reference sequence). The CDR3 DNA reads TGTGCCAGCAGTTTATCGGGCGGAAACACCTACGAGCAGTACTTC. Translating it yields CASSLSGGNTYEQYF.

J is TRBJ1-2 and V is TRBV28; D gene uncertain. The CDR3 runs 13 residues. V gave up 6 bases and J gave up 4 bases, with 12 bases separating them. Germline CDR1 is MDHEN and CDR2 is SYDVKM. The CDR3 region has the DNA TGTGCCAGCAGCCCCGGAGGGCCCTATGGCTACACCTTC. It codes for CASSPGGPYGYTF.

This chain joins TRBV29-1 and TRBJ1-1; 7 bases are a match to TRBD1. Germline CDR1 reads SQVTM; CDR2 reads ANQGSEA. The CDR3 totals 16 residues. Unmatched junction bases numbered 12, after V lost 5 bases and J lost 0 bases. CDR3 bases: TGCAGCGTTCTAGGGGGAGGGGGCACTTTGAACACTGAAGCTTTCTTT. It specifies CSVLGGGGTLNTEAFF.

This clonotype was seen only a few times. V gene TRBV28 combines with J gene TRBJ2-4; 7 positions agree with TRBD1. CDR1 MDHEN and CDR2 SYDVKM come from the germline V gene. J gave up 9 bases and V 2 bases, and 4 bases lay outside the gene matches. This CDR3 has 13 amino acids. The CDR3 protein is CASSLEGAPIQYF. The CDR3 DNA follows: TGTGCCAGCAGTTTAGAGGGGGCCCCCATTCAGTACTTC.

This clonotype was seen more than once but under ten times. The chain employs TRBV6-2 or TRBV6-3 and TRBJ2-3; a possible D gene is TRBD2 (6 bases). Germline V gene lookup returns CDR1 MNHEY and CDR2 SVGEGT. This CDR3 is 13 amino acids long. Trimming stripped 7 bases from V and 6 bases from J, with 14 bases between. In DNA, the CDR3 is TGTGCCAGCAAGGGTAGCGGCGTTGATACGCAGTATTTT. It is translated as CASKGSGVDTQYF.

This clonotype was counted at least ten times. The CDR3, as DNA: TGTGCCAGCAGCGAGACGGGGGCAGAAGAGACCCAGTACTTC. Its protein product is CASSETGAEETQYF. This chain links TRBV6-6 with TRBJ2-5, with D perhaps being TRBD1 or TRBD2 (6 bases each). V gave up 6 bases and J gave up 3 bases, with 14 bases separating them. The CDR3 totals 14 residues. Germline assignment: CDR1 MNHNY and CDR2 SVGAGI (reference sequence).

This clonotype was detected a few times. Relative to the germline gene, one junction end is altered; a read error may explain this. The DNA of the CDR3 is TGTGCCAGCAGCTCAGCACGGGGACAGGGTAGGGTGACCCAATACTTC. Its protein product is CASSSARGQGRVTQYF. The V and J genes are TRBV7-2 and TRBJ2-5, with 9 bases identical to TRBD1. CDR1 is SGHTA and CDR2 is FQGNSA in the germline V gene. The CDR3 extends over 16 amino acids.

Of note for this clonotype: One end of the junction fails to match germline, which may point to a read error. This sequence joins TRBV12-3 or TRBV12-4 and TRBJ2-5; the match to TRBD2 covers 7 bases. This CDR3 spans 15 amino acids. CDR3 residues: CAGSFGISGGGTQYF. As DNA, the CDR3 is TGTGCCGGCAGTTTTGGGATCTCTGGCGGGGGGACCCAGTACTTC.

The sample holds a few counts of this clonotype. This sequence joins TRBV4-3 and TRBJ1-6; unclear D gene. CDR1 is LGHNA, CDR2 YSLEER, per germline. The V and J ends lost 0 bases and 7 bases respectively, with 13 bases between them. This CDR3 region has 16 residues. DNA for the CDR3: TGCGCCAGCAGCCAAGATTACCTTTCTGGCAATTCACCCCTCCACTTT. It translates to CASSQDYLSGNSPLHF.

The chain uses TRBV7-2 and TRBJ1-4; D possibly corresponds to TRBD1 (6 bases). CDR3 length: 17 residues. Germline V gene data show CDR1 as SGHTA and CDR2 as FQGNSA. With 1 base removed from V and 4 bases from J, the gap between germline ends came to 16 bases. The CDR3 sequence is CASSLVGQGRGNEKLFF. DNA of the CDR3: TGTGCCAGCAGCTTAGTGGGCCAGGGGCGGGGTAATGAAAAACTGTTTTTT.

This clonotype was seen a few times. V usage is TRBV6-5 and J usage is TRBJ2-5, with 9 positions matching TRBD2. Germline values: CDR1 MNHEY, CDR2 SVGAGI. J gave up 1 base and V 6 bases, and 3 bases lay outside the gene matches. This CDR3 contains 14 residues. The CDR3 here is CASRRGGLQETQYF. The CDR3 DNA follows: TGTGCCAGCAGGCGGGGGGGCCTCCAAGAGACCCAGTACTTC.

This clonotype appeared a few times. The chain has TRBV20-1 and TRBJ1-4; 11 nucleotides match TRBD1. The CDR3 is 15 amino acids. The J segment lost 8 bases and the V segment lost 6 bases, leaving 11 bases of the junction unmatched. CDR1 DFQATT and CDR2 SNEGSKA come from the germline V gene (reference sequence). CDR3 in DNA: TGCAGTGCGCCGGGACAGGGGGATCACAAAGAAAAACTGTTTTTT. It is translated as CSAPGQGDHKEKLFF.

V gene TRBV28 combines with J gene TRBJ2-1, with 12 bases aligning to TRBD2. The germline V gene encodes CDR1 MDHEN and CDR2 SYDVKM. J gave up 7 bases and V 4 bases, and 5 bases lay outside the gene matches. The CDR3 extends over 15 amino acids. CDR3 nucleotide sequence: TGTGCCAGCAGTTCTGCCGGGACTAGCGGGAATGAGCAGTTCTTC. This codes for CASSSAGTSGNEQFF.